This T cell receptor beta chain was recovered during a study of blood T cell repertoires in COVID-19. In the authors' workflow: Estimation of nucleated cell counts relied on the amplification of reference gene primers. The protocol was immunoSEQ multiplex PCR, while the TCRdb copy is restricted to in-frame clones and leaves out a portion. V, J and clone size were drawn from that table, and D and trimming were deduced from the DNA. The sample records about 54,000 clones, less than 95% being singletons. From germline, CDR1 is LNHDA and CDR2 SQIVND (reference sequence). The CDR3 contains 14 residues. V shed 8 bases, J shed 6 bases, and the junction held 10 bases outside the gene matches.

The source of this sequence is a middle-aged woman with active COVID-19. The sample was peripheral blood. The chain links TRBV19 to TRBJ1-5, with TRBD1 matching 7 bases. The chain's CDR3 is CASAFQGGFQPQHF. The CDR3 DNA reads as TGTGCCAGTGCTTTTCAAGGGGGCTTTCAGCCCCAGCATTTT.